This T cell receptor beta chain was identified in a study of blood T cell repertoires in COVID-19. This CDR3 contains 14 residues. CDR1 and CDR2 from the germline V gene are SGHTA and FQGTGA. The V end lost 6 bases, the J end lost 5 bases, and 16 bases lay between the germline ends. Clones were sequenced by immunoSEQ multiplex PCR, and TCRdb holds only the in-frame ones, with some missing. The data show approximately 120,000 clones, 70% to 85% seen once. The chain is built from TRBV7-3 and TRBJ1-1; maybe TRBD1 (5 bases). This clonotype was sampled from a woman older than 75 with active or convalescent COVID-19. The specimen was peripheral blood. CDR3 protein: CASRGPGSKTEAFF. CDR3 in DNA: TGTGCCAGCAGGGGGCCCGGATCGAAAACTGAAGCTTTCTTT.